This TCR beta chain was observed in a study of blood T cell repertoires in COVID-19. On the study more broadly: Samples taken during acute and convalescent COVID-19 were collected in the United States, Italy and Spain.

Sequencing used immunoSEQ multiplex PCR; TCRdb keeps in-frame clones, though not all of them. The sample lists 270,000 or so clones, around nine tenths occurring once. Trimming took off 2 bases at V and 1 base at J, with 11 bases between the two ends. The CDR3 runs 14 residues. Germline CDR1 reads GTSNPN; CDR2 reads SVGIG (reference sequence). The sample taken for sequencing was PBMCs or T cells enriched from blood (not recorded which). This receptor was taken from a woman younger than 35 who had recovered from COVID-19. The V and J genes are TRBV30 and TRBJ2-5, with D tentatively TRBD1 (5 bases). As DNA, the CDR3 is TGTGCCTGGAGTCCAACGGACATCCAAGAGACCCAGTACTTC. This gives the protein CAWSPTDIQETQYF.